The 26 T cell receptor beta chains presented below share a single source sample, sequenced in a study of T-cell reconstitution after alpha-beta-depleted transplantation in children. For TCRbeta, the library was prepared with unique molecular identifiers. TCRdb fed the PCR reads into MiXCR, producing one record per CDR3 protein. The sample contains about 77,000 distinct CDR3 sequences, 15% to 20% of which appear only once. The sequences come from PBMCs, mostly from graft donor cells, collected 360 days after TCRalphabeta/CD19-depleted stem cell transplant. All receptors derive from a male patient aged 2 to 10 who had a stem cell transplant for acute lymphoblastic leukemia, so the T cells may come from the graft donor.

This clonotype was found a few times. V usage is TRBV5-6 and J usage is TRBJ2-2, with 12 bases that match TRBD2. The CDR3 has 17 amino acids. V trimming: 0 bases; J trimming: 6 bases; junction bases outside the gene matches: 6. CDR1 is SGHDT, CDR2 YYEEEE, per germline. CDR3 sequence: CASSLAVTSGRSGELFF. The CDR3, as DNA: TGTGCCAGCAGCTTGGCCGTTACTAGCGGGAGGTCCGGGGAGCTGTTTTTT.

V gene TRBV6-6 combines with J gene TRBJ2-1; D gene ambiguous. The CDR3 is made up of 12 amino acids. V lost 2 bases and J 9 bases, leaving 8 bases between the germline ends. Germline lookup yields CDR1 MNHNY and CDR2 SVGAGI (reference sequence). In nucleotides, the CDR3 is TGTGCCAGCAGTTACAGAACAAGTGAGCAGTTCTTC. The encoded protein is CASSYRTSEQFF.

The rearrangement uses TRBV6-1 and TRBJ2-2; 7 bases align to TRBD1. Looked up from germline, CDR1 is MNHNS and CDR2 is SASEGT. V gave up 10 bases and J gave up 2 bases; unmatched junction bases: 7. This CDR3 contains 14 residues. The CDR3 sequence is CATMDRLNTGELFF. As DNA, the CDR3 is TGTGCCACCATGGACAGGCTAAACACCGGGGAGCTGTTTTTT.

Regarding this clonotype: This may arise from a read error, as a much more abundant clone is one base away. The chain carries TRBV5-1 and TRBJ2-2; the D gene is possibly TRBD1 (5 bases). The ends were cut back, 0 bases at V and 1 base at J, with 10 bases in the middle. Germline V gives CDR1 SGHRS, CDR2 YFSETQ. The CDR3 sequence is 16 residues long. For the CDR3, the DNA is TGCGCCAGCAGCTTGGGGACAAGGAAGAACACCGGGGAGCTGTTTTTT. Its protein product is CASSLGTRKNTGELFF.

CDR3 residues: CASSYGTLSSYEQYF. The CDR3 region has the DNA TGTGCCAGCAGTTACGGGACTCTCAGCTCCTACGAGCAGTACTTC. The V and J genes are TRBV6-5 and TRBJ2-7, with D tentatively TRBD2 (6 bases). The CDR3 is made up of 15 amino acids. Trimming took 2 bases from V and 0 from J, leaving 11 bases between them. Germline V gives CDR1 MNHEY, CDR2 SVGAGI.

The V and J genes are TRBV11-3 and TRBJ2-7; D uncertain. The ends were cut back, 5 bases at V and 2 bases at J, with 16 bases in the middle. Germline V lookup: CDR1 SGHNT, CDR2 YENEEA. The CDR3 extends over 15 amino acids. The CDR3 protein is CASSPRGGPTYEQYF. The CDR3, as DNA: TGTGCCAGCAGCCCTCGTGGCGGACCTACCTACGAGCAGTACTTC. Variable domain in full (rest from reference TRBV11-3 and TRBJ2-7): EAGVVQSPRYKIIEKKQPVAFWCNPISGHNTLYWYLQNLGQGPELLIRYENEEAVDDSQLPKDRFSAERLKGVDSTLKIQPAELGDSAVYLCASSPRGGPTYEQYFGPGTRLTVT.

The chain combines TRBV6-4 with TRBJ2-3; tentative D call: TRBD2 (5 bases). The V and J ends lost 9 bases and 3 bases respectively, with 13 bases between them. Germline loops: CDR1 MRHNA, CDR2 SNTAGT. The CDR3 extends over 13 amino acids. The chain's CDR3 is CASTGFLTDTQYF. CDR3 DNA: TGTGCCAGTACGGGATTTTTAACAGATACGCAGTATTTT.

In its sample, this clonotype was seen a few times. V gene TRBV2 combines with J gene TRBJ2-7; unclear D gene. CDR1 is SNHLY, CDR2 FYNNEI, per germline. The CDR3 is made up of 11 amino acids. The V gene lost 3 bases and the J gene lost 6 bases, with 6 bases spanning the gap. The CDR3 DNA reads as TGTGCCAGCAGTGAGTGGTCCGAGCAGTACTTC. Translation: CASSEWSEQYF. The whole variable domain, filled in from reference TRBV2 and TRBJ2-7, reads EPEVTQTPSHQVTQMGQEVILRCVPISNHLYFYWYRQILGQKVEFLVSFYNNEISEKSEIFDDQFSVERPDGSNFTLKIRSTKLEDSAMYFCASSEWSEQYFGPGTRLTVT.

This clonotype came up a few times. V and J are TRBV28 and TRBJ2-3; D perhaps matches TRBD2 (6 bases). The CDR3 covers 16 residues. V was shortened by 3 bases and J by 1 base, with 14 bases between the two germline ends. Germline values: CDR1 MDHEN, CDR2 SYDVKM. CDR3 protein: CASSFRLGWGTDTQYF. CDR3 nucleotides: TGTGCCAGCAGTTTTAGACTAGGCTGGGGCACAGATACGCAGTATTTT. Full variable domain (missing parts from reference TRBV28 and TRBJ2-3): DVKVTQSSRYLVKRTGEKVFLECVQDMDHENMFWYRQDPGLGLRLIYFSYDVKMKEKGDIPEGYSVSREKKERFSLILESASTNQTSMYLCASSFRLGWGTDTQYFGPGTRLTVL.

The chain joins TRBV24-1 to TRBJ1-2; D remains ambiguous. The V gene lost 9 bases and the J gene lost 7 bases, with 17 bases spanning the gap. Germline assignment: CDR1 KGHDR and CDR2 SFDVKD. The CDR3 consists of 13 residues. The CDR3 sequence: CATQSPAAGGYTF. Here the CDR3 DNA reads TGTGCCACCCAAAGCCCGGCAGCGGGTGGCTACACCTTC.

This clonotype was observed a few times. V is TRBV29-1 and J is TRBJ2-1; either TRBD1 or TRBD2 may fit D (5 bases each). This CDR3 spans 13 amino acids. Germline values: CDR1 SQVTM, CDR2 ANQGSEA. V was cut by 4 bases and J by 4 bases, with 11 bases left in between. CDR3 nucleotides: TGCAGCGTTGTGACGGGACCTTACAATGAGCAGTTCTTC. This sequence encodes CSVVTGPYNEQFF.

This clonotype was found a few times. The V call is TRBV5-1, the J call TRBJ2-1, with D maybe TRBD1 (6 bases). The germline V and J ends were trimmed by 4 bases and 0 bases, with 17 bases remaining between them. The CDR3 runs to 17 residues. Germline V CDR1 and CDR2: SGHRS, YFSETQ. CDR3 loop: CASSSRTVPSSYNEQFF. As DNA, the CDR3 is TGCGCCAGCAGCAGTCGGACAGTGCCGAGCTCCTACAATGAGCAGTTCTTC.

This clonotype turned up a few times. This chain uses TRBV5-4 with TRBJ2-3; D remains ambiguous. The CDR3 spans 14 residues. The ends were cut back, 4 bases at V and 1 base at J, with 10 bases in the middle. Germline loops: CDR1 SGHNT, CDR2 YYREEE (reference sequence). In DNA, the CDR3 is TGTGCCAGCAGCCGCGACGTGGGCACAGATACGCAGTATTTT. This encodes CASSRDVGTDTQYF.

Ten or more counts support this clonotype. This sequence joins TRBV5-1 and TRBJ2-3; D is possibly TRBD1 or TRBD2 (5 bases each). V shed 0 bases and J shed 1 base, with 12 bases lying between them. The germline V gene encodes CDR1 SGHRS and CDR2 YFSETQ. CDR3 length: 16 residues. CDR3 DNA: TGCGCCAGCAGCTTGGATGGGGGAAGTGGCACAGATACGCAGTATTTT. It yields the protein CASSLDGGSGTDTQYF.

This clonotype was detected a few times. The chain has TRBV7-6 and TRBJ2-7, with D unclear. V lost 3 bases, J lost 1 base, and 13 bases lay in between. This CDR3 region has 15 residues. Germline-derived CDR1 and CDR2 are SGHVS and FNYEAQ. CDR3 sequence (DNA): TGTGCCAGCAGCTTGTCTGGCCCTGGATCCTACGAGCAGTACTTC. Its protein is CASSLSGPGSYEQYF. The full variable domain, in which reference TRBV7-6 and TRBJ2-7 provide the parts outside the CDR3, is GAGVSQSPRYKVTKRGQDVALRCDPISGHVSLYWYRQALGQGPEFLTYFNYEAQQDKSGLPNDRFSAERPEGSISTLTIQRTEQRDSAMYRCASSLSGPGSYEQYFGPGTRLTVT.

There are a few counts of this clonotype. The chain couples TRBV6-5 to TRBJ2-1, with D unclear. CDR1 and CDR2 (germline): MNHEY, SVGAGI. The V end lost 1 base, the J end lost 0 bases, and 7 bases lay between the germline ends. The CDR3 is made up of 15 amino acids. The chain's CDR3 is CASSYFGYSYNEQFF. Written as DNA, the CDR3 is TGTGCCAGCAGTTACTTCGGGTACTCCTACAATGAGCAGTTCTTC.

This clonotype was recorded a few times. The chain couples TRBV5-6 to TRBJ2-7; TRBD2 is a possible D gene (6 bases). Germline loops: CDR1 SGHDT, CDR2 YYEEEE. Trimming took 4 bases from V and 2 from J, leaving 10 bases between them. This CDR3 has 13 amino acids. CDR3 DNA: TGTGCCAGCAGCGTGACGGGGGCCTACGAGCAGTACTTC. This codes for CASSVTGAYEQYF. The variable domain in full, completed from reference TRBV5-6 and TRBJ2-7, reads DAGVTQSPTHLIKTRGQQVTLRCSPKSGHDTVSWYQQALGQGPQFIFQYYEEEERQRGNFPDRFSGHQFPNYSSELNVNALLLGDSALYLCASSVTGAYEQYFGPGTRLTVT.

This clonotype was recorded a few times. For the CDR3, the DNA is TGCAGTGCAGAGAGAGCGACCAAAGAGACCCAGTACTTC. Encoded protein: CSAERATKETQYF. This chain links TRBV20-1 with TRBJ2-5; no reliable D call. The CDR3 extends over 13 amino acids. Trimming removed 6 bases from V and 3 bases from J, with 14 bases in between. CDR1 is DFQATT, CDR2 SNEGSKA, per germline (reference sequence).

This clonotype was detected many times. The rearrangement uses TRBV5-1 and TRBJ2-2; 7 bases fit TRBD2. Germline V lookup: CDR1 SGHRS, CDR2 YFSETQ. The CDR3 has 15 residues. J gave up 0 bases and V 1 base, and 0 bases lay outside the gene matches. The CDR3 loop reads CASSLTSANTGELFF. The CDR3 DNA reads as TGCGCCAGCAGCTTGACTAGCGCGAACACCGGGGAGCTGTTTTTT.

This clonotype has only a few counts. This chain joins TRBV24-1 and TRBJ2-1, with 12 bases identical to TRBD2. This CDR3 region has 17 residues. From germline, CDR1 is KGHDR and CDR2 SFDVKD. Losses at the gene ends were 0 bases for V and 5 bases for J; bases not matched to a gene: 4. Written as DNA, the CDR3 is TGTGCCACCAGTGATTTGGGGCTAGCGGGAGGGGACAATGAGCAGTTCTTC. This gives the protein CATSDLGLAGGDNEQFF.

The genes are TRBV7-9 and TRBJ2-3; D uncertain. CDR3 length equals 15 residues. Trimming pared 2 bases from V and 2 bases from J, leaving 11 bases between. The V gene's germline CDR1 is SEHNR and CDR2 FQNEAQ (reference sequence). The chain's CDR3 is CASSLNLGPTDTQYF. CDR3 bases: TGTGCCAGCAGCTTAAATTTAGGGCCCACAGATACGCAGTATTTT.

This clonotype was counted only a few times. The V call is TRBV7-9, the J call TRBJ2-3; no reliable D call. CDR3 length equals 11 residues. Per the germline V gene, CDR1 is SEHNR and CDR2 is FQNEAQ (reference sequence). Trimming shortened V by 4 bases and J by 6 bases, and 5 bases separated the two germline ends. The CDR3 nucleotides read TGTGCCAGCAGCTCCTTCGATACGCAGTATTTT. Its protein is CASSSFDTQYF.

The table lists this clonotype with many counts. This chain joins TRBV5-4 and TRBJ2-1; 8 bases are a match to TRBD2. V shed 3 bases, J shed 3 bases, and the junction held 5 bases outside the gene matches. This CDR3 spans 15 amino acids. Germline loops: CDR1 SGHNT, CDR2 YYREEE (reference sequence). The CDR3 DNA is TGTGCCAGCAGCTATAGCGGGGCGGACTACAATGAGCAGTTCTTC. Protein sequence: CASSYSGADYNEQFF.

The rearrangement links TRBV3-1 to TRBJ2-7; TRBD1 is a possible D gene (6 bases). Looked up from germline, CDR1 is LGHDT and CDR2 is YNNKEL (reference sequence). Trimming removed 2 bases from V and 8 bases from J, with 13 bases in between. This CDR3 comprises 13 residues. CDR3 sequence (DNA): TGTGCCAGCAGCCAAATTTCCCAGGGGAAGCAGTACTTC. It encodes CASSQISQGKQYF.

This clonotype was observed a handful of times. The CDR3 nucleotides are TGTGCCAGCAGTTCGTATGAAAAACTGTTTTTT. Translating gives CASSSYEKLFF. The chain links TRBV12-3 or TRBV12-4 to TRBJ1-4; no firm D call. The CDR3 runs to 11 residues. With 4 bases removed from V and 6 bases from J, the gap between germline ends came to 3 bases.

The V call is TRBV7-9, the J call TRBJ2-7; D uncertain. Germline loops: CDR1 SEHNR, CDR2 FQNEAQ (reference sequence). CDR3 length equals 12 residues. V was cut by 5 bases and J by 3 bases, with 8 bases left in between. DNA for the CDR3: TGTGCCAGCAGCCGAATTAACTACGAGCAGTACTTC. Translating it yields CASSRINYEQYF. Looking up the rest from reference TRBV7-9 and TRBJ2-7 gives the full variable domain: DTGVSQNPRHKITKRGQNVTFRCDPISEHNRLYWYRQTLGQGPEFLTYFQNEAQLEKSRLLSDRFSAERPKGSFSTLEIQRTEQGDSAMYLCASSRINYEQYFGPGTRLTVT.